These T cell receptor beta chains were read from a single sample in a study of human T cells and chemical hapten exposure. Each CDR3 protein is one row after TCRdb ran MiXCR on the RACE reads. Of under 200,000 distinct CDR3 sequences in the sample, about 14% were seen once. The input for sequencing was whole blood, taken in connection with sensitization to the hapten diphenylcyclopropenone (DPC). The source of these receptors is a woman aged 25 to 39 with alopecia areata. Some clones in this sample may be carry-over from other donors' samples. CDR3s include the opening cysteine and the closing phenylalanine or tryptophan. Each record gives: J gene, V gene, clone size, D gene, CDR3 DNA, CDR3 protein. D genes are given only for firm matches. Where a row states a size, it is once, few, many or the class of an expanded clone; other rows omit it.

J: TRBJ1-2
V: TRBV13
size: few
D: .
DNA: TGTGCCAGCAGCCCCCGGCAAGGGGCTAACTATGGCTACACCTTC
CDR3: CASSPRQGANYGYTF

J: TRBJ2-1
V: TRBV20-1
size: few
D: .
DNA: TGCAGTGTTAAGGGAATTAATGAGCAGTTCTTC
CDR3: CSVKGINEQFF

J: TRBJ2-2
V: TRBV5-1
size: few
D: .
DNA: TGCGCCAGCACCTTCGGGCACTCTACAGATAACACCGGGGAGCTGTTTTTT
CDR3: CASTFGHSTDNTGELFF

J: TRBJ1-1
V: TRBV7-9
size: .
D: .
DNA: TGTGCCAGCAGCTTTTTGAGGCAGAACACTGAAGCTTTCTTT
CDR3: CASSFLRQNTEAFF

J: TRBJ1-2
V: TRBV7-3
size: many
D: .
DNA: TGTGCCAGCAGCTTAAATGGGAGATCCCTTGATGGCTACACCTTC
CDR3: CASSLNGRSLDGYTF

J: TRBJ1-4
V: TRBV5-8
size: .
D: .
DNA: TGTGCCAGCAGCTTGGGACAGACTGCAACTAATGAAAAACTGTTTTTT
CDR3: CASSLGQTATNEKLFF

J: TRBJ2-3
V: TRBV5-4
size: many
D: TRBD2
DNA: TGTGCCAGCAGCTTGGGACTAGCGGGCCTAGATACGCAGTATTTT
CDR3: CASSLGLAGLDTQYF

J: TRBJ2-7
V: TRBV28
size: .
D: .
DNA: .
CDR3: CASSTSGVAYEQYF

J: TRBJ2-1
V: TRBV25-1
size: few
D: TRBD2
DNA: TGTGCCAGCAGTGAATTCGGGAGGTTAGGAGAGGACAATGAGCAGTTCTTC
CDR3: CASSEFGRLGEDNEQFF

J: TRBJ2-1
V: TRBV24-1
size: few
D: .
DNA: TGTGCCACCAGTGCTCCCCTGGGAGTCGGGAATGAGCAGTTCTTC
CDR3: CATSAPLGVGNEQFF

J: TRBJ2-2
V: TRBV6-5
size: few
D: .
DNA: TGTGCCAGCAGTTCCGCCGCAGTTGGTACCGGGGAGCTGTTTTTT
CDR3: CASSSAAVGTGELFF

J: TRBJ2-3
V: TRBV21-1
size: .
D: .
DNA: TGTGCCAGCAGCATCAAAAAGGAGACTAGCGGAAACGGAGATACGCAGTATTTT
CDR3: CASSIKKETSGNGDTQYF

J: TRBJ2-1
V: TRBV5-4
size: .
D: TRBD2
DNA: TGTGCCAGCAGCTTGGGCGGGAGGTCAACCTACAATGAGCAGTTCTTC
CDR3: CASSLGGRSTYNEQFF

J: TRBJ2-1
V: TRBV5-6
size: .
D: .
DNA: TGTGCCAGCAGCTTTTGGGGGAGCTCCTACAATGAGCAGTTCTTC
CDR3: CASSFWGSSYNEQFF

J: TRBJ2-7
V: TRBV6-5
size: .
D: .
DNA: TGTGCCAGCAGAGAAGGGACTTCCTACGAGCAGTACTTC
CDR3: CASREGTSYEQYF

J: TRBJ2-6
V: TRBV20-1
size: many
D: .
DNA: TGCAGTGCTGGTGGGGGCCCCCCTGGGGCCAACGTCCTGACTTTC
CDR3: CSAGGGPPGANVLTF

J: TRBJ1-5
V: TRBV6-2/TRBV6-3
size: .
D: .
DNA: TGTGCCAGCACCAACAATAGGGTGAATGGCAATCAGCCCCAGCATTTT
CDR3: CASTNNRVNGNQPQHF

J: TRBJ1-5
V: TRBV28
size: .
D: .
DNA: TGTGCCAGCAGTTTCGCAGGGAGAGGGGGTCAGCCCCAGCATTTT
CDR3: CASSFAGRGGQPQHF

J: TRBJ2-6
V: TRBV7-9
size: many
D: TRBD1
DNA: TGTGCCAGCAGCTCCCCGAAGACAGGGTCTCGATGGTCTGGGGCCAACGTCCTGACTTTC
CDR3: CASSSPKTGSRWSGANVLTF